This is a list of T cell receptor beta chains from one sample in a study of CD8+CD57+ T cells in acquired aplastic anemia. TCRdb re-analysed the reads in MiXCR, keeping a single row per CDR3 protein. The sample contains about 180,000 distinct CDR3 sequences, around 50% of which appear only once. Sequenced: sorted CD4+, CD8+, or CD8+CD57+ T cells (not recorded which) from PBMCs. These receptors were obtained from a human donor with aplastic anemia. Both conserved end residues are part of each CDR3. The order of the fields is D gene, clone size, V gene, J gene, CDR3 protein, CDR3 DNA. A D gene is named only where the DNA matches it firmly. The size entry is marked missing in some rows and otherwise reads once, few, many or a size class.

d_gene: -
abundance: few
v_gene: TRBV5-4
j_gene: TRBJ1-3
CDR3aa: CASSLVGTPASGNTIYF
CDR3nt: TGTGCCAGCAGCTTGGTGGGGACACCCGCGTCTGGAAACACCATATATTTT

d_gene: -
abundance: many
v_gene: TRBV10-3
j_gene: TRBJ2-7
CDR3aa: CAIGLTPGGEQYF
CDR3nt: TGTGCCATCGGATTAACCCCCGGGGGCGAGCAGTACTTC

d_gene: -
abundance: many
v_gene: TRBV5-5
j_gene: TRBJ1-5
CDR3aa: CASSLQGGNQPQHF
CDR3nt: TGTGCCAGCAGCTTGCAGGGAGGGAATCAGCCCCAGCATTTT

d_gene: -
abundance: -
v_gene: TRBV7-3
j_gene: TRBJ2-6
CDR3aa: CASSFLSGANVLTF
CDR3nt: TGTGCCAGCAGCTTCCTTTCTGGGGCCAACGTCCTGACTTTC

d_gene: TRBD1
abundance: -
v_gene: TRBV10-3
j_gene: TRBJ2-3
CDR3aa: CAIKGTGDTQYF
CDR3nt: TGTGCCATCAAGGGGACAGGGGATACGCAGTATTTT

d_gene: -
abundance: -
v_gene: TRBV25-1
j_gene: TRBJ2-3
CDR3aa: CASSDGQVGPSDTQYF
CDR3nt: TGTGCCAGCAGTGACGGGCAGGTGGGCCCCTCAGATACGCAGTATTTT

d_gene: TRBD2
abundance: -
v_gene: TRBV19
j_gene: TRBJ2-7
CDR3aa: CASSTGIAGAYEQYF
CDR3nt: TGTGCCAGTAGTACTGGGATAGCGGGAGCCTACGAGCAGTACTTC

d_gene: TRBD1
abundance: many
v_gene: TRBV10-3
j_gene: TRBJ1-2
CDR3aa: CAISELTGNYGYTF
CDR3nt: TGTGCCATCAGTGAGTTGACAGGGAACTATGGCTACACCTTC

d_gene: -
abundance: many
v_gene: TRBV7-2
j_gene: TRBJ2-2
CDR3aa: CASSSSVNTGELFF
CDR3nt: TGTGCCAGCAGCTCTTCGGTGAACACCGGGGAGCTGTTTTTT

d_gene: TRBD1
abundance: -
v_gene: TRBV2
j_gene: TRBJ2-7
CDR3aa: CASMPGQGAVHEQYF
CDR3nt: TGTGCCAGCATGCCGGGACAGGGGGCAGTCCACGAGCAGTACTTC

d_gene: -
abundance: -
v_gene: TRBV10-3
j_gene: TRBJ1-5
CDR3aa: CAISEERGSGTQHF
CDR3nt: TGTGCCATCAGTGAGGAGAGGGGATCGGGGACCCAGCATTTT

d_gene: -
abundance: -
v_gene: TRBV10-2
j_gene: TRBJ2-3
CDR3aa: CASSESRARTDTQYF
CDR3nt: TGCGCCAGCAGTGAGTCGAGGGCTCGCACAGATACGCAGTATTTT

d_gene: -
abundance: few
v_gene: TRBV24-1
j_gene: TRBJ2-5
CDR3aa: CATGGPGETQYF
CDR3nt: TGTGCCACCGGCGGGCCCGGGGAGACCCAGTACTTC

d_gene: -
abundance: many
v_gene: TRBV12-3/TRBV12-4
j_gene: TRBJ1-2
CDR3aa: CASSLTDGVRSGYTF
CDR3nt: TGTGCCAGCAGCCTCACTGACGGGGTGCGGAGCGGCTACACCTTC

d_gene: -
abundance: -
v_gene: TRBV15
j_gene: TRBJ2-5
CDR3aa: CATSSGTKEKTQYF
CDR3nt: TGTGCCACCAGCAGCGGGACGAAAGAAAAGACCCAGTACTTC

d_gene: -
abundance: many
v_gene: TRBV7-2
j_gene: TRBJ1-2
CDR3aa: CASSLSHGDYGYTF
CDR3nt: TGTGCCAGCAGCTTATCTCACGGAGACTATGGCTACACCTTC

d_gene: -
abundance: -
v_gene: TRBV2
j_gene: TRBJ2-7
CDR3aa: CASSEWAETYEQYF
CDR3nt: TGTGCCAGCAGTGAATGGGCCGAAACCTACGAGCAGTACTTC

d_gene: TRBD2
abundance: few
v_gene: TRBV6-1
j_gene: TRBJ2-1
CDR3aa: CASIVGMLAGGYNEQFF
CDR3nt: TGTGCCAGCATTGTTGGAATGTTAGCGGGTGGGTACAATGAGCAGTTCTTC

d_gene: TRBD1
abundance: few
v_gene: TRBV7-9
j_gene: TRBJ2-7
CDR3aa: CASSPRDRAVNEQYF
CDR3nt: TGTGCCAGCAGCCCCCGGGACAGAGCCGTTAACGAGCAGTACTTC

d_gene: -
abundance: -
v_gene: TRBV20-1
j_gene: TRBJ2-1
CDR3aa: CSARLASTDTQFF
CDR3nt: TGCAGTGCTAGACTAGCTAGCACAGATACGCAGTTCTTC